The present T cell receptor beta chain was sequenced within a study of T cell responses to AZD1222 COVID-19 vaccine. Study-level information: Second-dose groups at about 4 or about 12 weeks were pooled.

V dropped 4 bases and J dropped 7 bases, with 10 bases sitting between them. Germline CDR1 MGHDK, CDR2 SYGVNS. The length of the CDR3 is 12 residues. Only in-frame clones appear in the TCRdb table, and some are missing; sequencing was by immunoSEQ multiplex PCR. The sample records more than 150,000 clones, almost 95% being singletons. Concerning this clone itself: Antigen specificity is unknown.

Study-wide results and caveats: After the peak T cell response, and only then, were repertoires sampled. After two AZD1222 doses, spike-specific TCR breadth and depth rose versus day 0.

The TCR was taken from an adult in good health. This sample comprised peripheral blood, obtained on day 0 of AZD1222 vaccination. J is TRBJ1-1 and V is TRBV25-1; D unresolved. CDR3 coding DNA: TGTGCCAGCAGTGGGAAGCCACTTGAAGCTTTCTTT. Translating gives CASSGKPLEAFF.